These 12 T cell receptor beta chains share one sample of origin, sequenced in a study of CD8 T cells in ankylosing spondylitis. MiXCR, applied by TCRdb to the 5' RACE reads, yields one record per CDR3 protein. The sample shows under 450,000 distinct CDR3 sequences, 20% to 25% of them seen only once. The sample taken for sequencing was blood, either unsorted or a sorted T cell fraction (not recorded which). These receptors were obtained from a male donor with ankylosing spondylitis or in good health (not recorded which).

V and J are TRBV20-1 and TRBJ1-1, with TRBD1 matching 8 bases. CDR1 DFQATT and CDR2 SNEGSKA come from the germline V gene (reference sequence). The length of the CDR3 is 11 residues. The CDR3 DNA follows: TGCGCCCAGGGGGCCAGCACTGAAGCTTTCTTT. It yields the protein CAQGASTEAFF.

This clonotype was detected ten times or more. The chain joins TRBV12-3 or TRBV12-4 to TRBJ2-2; tentative D call: TRBD2 (5 bases). Trimming took 6 bases from V and 3 from J, leaving 8 bases between them. CDR3 length: 13 residues. CDR3 sequence: CASSPGDTGELFF. In DNA form, the CDR3 reads TGTGCCAGCAGCCCCGGGGACACCGGGGAGCTGTTTTTT.

The rearrangement joins TRBV27 to TRBJ2-7; no reliable D call. Germline values: CDR1 MNHEY, CDR2 SMNVEV (reference sequence). Trimming shortened V by 0 bases and J by 1 base, and 7 bases separated the two germline ends. CDR3 size: 14 residues. Here the CDR3 DNA reads TGTGCCAGCAGTTTATCCGCTCGATCCTACGAGCAGTACTTC. Translated, it gives CASSLSARSYEQYF.

This clonotype was seen ten or more times. The rearrangement uses TRBV11-2 and TRBJ2-7, with D hard to call. Deletions cut 1 base from V and 7 bases from J, with 14 bases between. This CDR3 region has 14 residues. Germline CDR1 is SGHAT and CDR2 is FQNNGV. The CDR3 DNA follows: TGTGCCAGCAGCTTAGCTGAACCACCGAGGGAGCAGTACTTC. Residues: CASSLAEPPREQYF.

This chain connects TRBV7-8 to TRBJ2-3; D unresolved. The V end lost 2 bases, the J end lost 0 bases, and 18 bases lay between the germline ends. This CDR3 contains 18 residues. The germline V gene encodes CDR1 SGHVS and CDR2 FQNEAQ. The CDR3 region is CASSLLYLAGESTDTQYF. The CDR3 coding sequence is TGTGCCAGCAGCTTACTGTATCTCGCTGGGGAAAGCACAGATACGCAGTATTTT. Using reference TRBV7-8 and TRBJ2-3 for the parts outside the CDR3, the full variable domain is GAGVSQSPRYKVAKRGQDVALRCDPISGHVSLFWYQQALGQGPEFLTYFQNEAQLDKSGLPSDRFFAERPEGSVSTLKIQRTQQEDSAVYLCASSLLYLAGESTDTQYFGPGTRLTVL.

This clonotype was found a few times. This chain connects TRBV11-1 to TRBJ2-1, with TRBD2 matching over 7 bases. J lost 1 base, V lost 1 base, and 10 bases had no gene match. CDR1 SGHAT and CDR2 FQDESV come from the germline V gene (reference sequence). CDR3 length equals 18 residues. CDR3 nucleotides: TGTGCCAGCAGCTTAGTCGGCCAGCGGGGAACATCCTACAATGAGCAGTTCTTC. Translating gives CASSLVGQRGTSYNEQFF.

The genes are TRBV12-3 or TRBV12-4 and TRBJ2-7, with D possibly being TRBD1 or TRBD2 (5 bases each). The V gene lost 5 bases and the J gene lost 3 bases, with 32 bases spanning the gap. This CDR3 comprises 20 residues. Here the CDR3 reads CASSTWGPYSGLDSRYEQYF. The CDR3 coding sequence is TGTGCCAGCAGTACATGGGGACCATACAGCGGACTCGATTCTCGCTACGAGCAGTACTTC.

This clonotype was observed many times. The V gene is TRBV7-9, the J gene TRBJ2-7, with D unclear. V was clipped by 5 bases and J by 0 bases, with 8 bases between them. CDR1 and CDR2 from the germline V gene are SEHNR and FQNEAQ (reference sequence). The CDR3 spans 13 residues. Here the CDR3 reads CASSPSASYEQYF. DNA for the CDR3: TGTGCCAGCAGCCCGTCGGCCTCCTACGAGCAGTACTTC.

The chain joins TRBV7-3 to TRBJ2-2; tentatively, D is TRBD2 (6 bases). From germline, CDR1 is SGHTA and CDR2 FQGTGA. The CDR3 spans 13 residues. The V gene lost 5 bases and the J gene lost 6 bases, with 10 bases spanning the gap. In DNA form, the CDR3 reads TGTGCCAGCAGCCCGGGAGTCCCCGGGGAGCTGTTTTTT. Amino acid sequence: CASSPGVPGELFF.

The chain carries TRBV5-1 and TRBJ2-7, with D possibly TRBD1 on 5 matching bases. Germline CDR1 and CDR2: SGHRS and YFSETQ. The germline V and J ends were trimmed by 0 bases and 5 bases, with 12 bases remaining between them. This CDR3 is 14 amino acids long. The CDR3 here is CASSLVGARDEQYF. CDR3 nucleotides: TGCGCCAGCAGCTTGGTTGGGGCCCGAGACGAGCAGTACTTC.

The DNA for the CDR3 is TGCGCCAGCAGCCAAGATAAATCCTACGAGCAGTACTTC. Translating gives CASSQDKSYEQYF. The chain recombines TRBV4-1 with TRBJ2-7; D remains ambiguous. Trimming removed 0 bases at V and 1 base at J, with 4 bases between. Germline values: CDR1 MGHRA, CDR2 YSYEKL. The length of the CDR3 is 13 residues.

This chain joins TRBV5-1 and TRBJ2-1, with unresolved D. The germline gives CDR1 SGHRS, CDR2 YFSETQ. Trimming removed 3 bases at V and 10 bases at J, with 11 bases between. The length of the CDR3 is 12 residues. The DNA for the CDR3 is TGCGCCAGCAGCTGGAACTTAGGGGAGCAGTTCTTC. Its protein is CASSWNLGEQFF.